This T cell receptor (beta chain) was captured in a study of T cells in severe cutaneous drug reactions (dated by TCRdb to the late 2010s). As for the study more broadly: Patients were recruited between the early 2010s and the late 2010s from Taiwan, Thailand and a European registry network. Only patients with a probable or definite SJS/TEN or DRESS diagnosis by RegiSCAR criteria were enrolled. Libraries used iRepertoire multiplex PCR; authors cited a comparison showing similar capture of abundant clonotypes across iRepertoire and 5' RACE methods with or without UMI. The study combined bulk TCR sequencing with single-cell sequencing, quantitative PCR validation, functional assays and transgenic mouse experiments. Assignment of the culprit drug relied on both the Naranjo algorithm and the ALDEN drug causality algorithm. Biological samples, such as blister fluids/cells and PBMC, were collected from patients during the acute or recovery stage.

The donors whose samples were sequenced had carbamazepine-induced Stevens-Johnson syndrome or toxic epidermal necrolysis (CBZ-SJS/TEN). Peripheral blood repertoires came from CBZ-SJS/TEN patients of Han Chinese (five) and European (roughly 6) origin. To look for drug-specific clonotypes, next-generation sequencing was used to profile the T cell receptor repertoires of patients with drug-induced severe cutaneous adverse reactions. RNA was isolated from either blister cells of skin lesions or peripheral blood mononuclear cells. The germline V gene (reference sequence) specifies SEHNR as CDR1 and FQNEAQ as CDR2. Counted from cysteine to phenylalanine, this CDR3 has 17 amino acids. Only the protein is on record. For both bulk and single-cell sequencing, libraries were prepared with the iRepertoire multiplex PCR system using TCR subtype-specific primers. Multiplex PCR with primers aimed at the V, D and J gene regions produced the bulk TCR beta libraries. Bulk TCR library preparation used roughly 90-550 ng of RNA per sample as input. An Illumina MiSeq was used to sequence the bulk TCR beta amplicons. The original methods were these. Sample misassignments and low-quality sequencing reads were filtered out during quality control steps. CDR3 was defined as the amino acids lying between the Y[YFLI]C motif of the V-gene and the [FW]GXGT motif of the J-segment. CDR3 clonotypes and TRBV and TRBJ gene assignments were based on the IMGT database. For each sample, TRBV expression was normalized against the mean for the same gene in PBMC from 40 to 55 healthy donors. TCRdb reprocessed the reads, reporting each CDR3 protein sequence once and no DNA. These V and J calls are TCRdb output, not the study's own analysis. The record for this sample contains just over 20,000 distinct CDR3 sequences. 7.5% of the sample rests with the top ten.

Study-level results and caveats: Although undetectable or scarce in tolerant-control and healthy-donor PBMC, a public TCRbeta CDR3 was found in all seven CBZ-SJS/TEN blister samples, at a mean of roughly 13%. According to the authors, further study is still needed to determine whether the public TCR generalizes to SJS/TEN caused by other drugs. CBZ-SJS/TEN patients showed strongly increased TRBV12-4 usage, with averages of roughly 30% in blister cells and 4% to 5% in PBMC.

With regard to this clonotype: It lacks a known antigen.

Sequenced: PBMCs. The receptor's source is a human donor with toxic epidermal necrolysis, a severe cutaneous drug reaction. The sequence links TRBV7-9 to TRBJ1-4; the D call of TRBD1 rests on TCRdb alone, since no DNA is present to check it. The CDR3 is CASSLSSGIATNEKLFF.